Sequencing of this T cell receptor beta chain was carried out in a study of T cells after posttransplantation cyclophosphamide. J lost 5 bases, V lost 3 bases, and 2 bases had no gene match. CDR1 is LNHNV and CDR2 is YYDKDF in the germline V gene (reference sequence). This CDR3 has 14 residues. The method was immunoSEQ multiplex PCR; TCRdb's version includes in-frame clones alone and lacks a portion of them. The sample lists some 4,000 clones; around 62% were seen once. The specimen was memory CD8+ T cells sorted from blood. The source is a young man in good health and a related stem cell transplant donor. The chain employs TRBV15 and TRBJ2-7; 12 bases agree with TRBD1. DNA for the CDR3: TGTGCCACCAGCAGGGGGACAGGGGGCAACGAGCAGTACTTC. Amino acids: CATSRGTGGNEQYF.